The source of this T cell receptor (beta chain) is a study of post-analysis software for immune sequencing data. CDR1 SGHVS and CDR2 FQNEAQ come from the germline V gene. V lost 1 base to trimming and J lost 2 bases, with 16 bases between them. This CDR3 has 17 amino acids. A note on this clonotype: Its antigen is unidentified.

Prepared TCR beta cDNA libraries contained unique molecular identifiers. TCRdb re-called the PCR reads through MiXCR, storing one row per CDR3 protein. The table lists about 770,000 distinct CDR3 sequences, under 60% of them singletons. Study findings and constraints: TRBV5-6, TRBV5-1 and TRBV20-1 were among a handful of TRBV segments more frequent in patients than controls.

The sample consisted of blood. The sequence came from a girl under 18 with multiple sclerosis. The V call is TRBV7-8, the J call TRBJ2-3, with D possibly TRBD2 on 6 matching bases. Here the CDR3 DNA reads TGTGCCAGCAGCTTAGAGGCGGGGCGGGGCATCACAGATACGCAGTATTTT. Its protein is CASSLEAGRGITDTQYF.